This is a list of T cell receptor beta chains from one sample in a study of blood T cell repertoires in COVID-19. This table comes from immunoSEQ multiplex PCR, and its TCRdb copy is limited to in-frame clones, with some not included. The sample yields over 450,000 clones, about 91% seen once. The source material was peripheral blood. Every receptor here comes from a man aged 18 to 30 with COVID-19, enrolled during active disease. Both conserved end residues are part of each CDR3. A D gene is named only where the DNA matches it firmly.

cdr3_aa d_call v_call
CASSSRAGTSNYEQYF TRBD2 TRBV5-4
CASSSRYEQYF . TRBV11-2
CASSVGGLANYNEQFF TRBD2 TRBV9
CAWSVSPGGRFGDTQYF TRBD2 TRBV30
CASSLQQGTYNEQFF . TRBV5-4
CATDRGGTEAFF . TRBV12-3/TRBV12-4
CASSPLRDSGSYNEQFF . TRBV7-2
CASSDPCGGTGPLRGAQYF TRBD1 TRBV6-4
CASSTGTSADYEQYF TRBD2 TRBV19
CASSYRGDTGELFF . TRBV6-2/TRBV6-3
CASSNRQVGGQYF . TRBV5-4
CASSPRGAGGDQETQYF TRBD2 TRBV19
CASSTQGAQPQHF . TRBV19
CASSLFRETQYF . TRBV12-3/TRBV12-4
CASSLGSQGYTGELFF . TRBV5-1
CASSERDRGVNTEAFF TRBD1 TRBV10-2
CASSIIGGGYNEQFF TRBD1 TRBV7-2
CASRVYLRRNNEQFF . TRBV21-1
CASRSSGTANTEAFF . TRBV12-2
CASSSTGVYGNTEAFF TRBD1 TRBV5-1
CASSLKPGLYNEQFF . TRBV7-3
CATKGQGGDYGYTF TRBD1 TRBV10-3
CASRRTGNEQFF . TRBV19
CASSIREGINTGELFF TRBD2 TRBV19
CASSVAFPGGLEADTQYF TRBD2 TRBV9
CASTVGVNTEAFF . TRBV6-5
CAIGNRGQDEQFF TRBD1 TRBV10-3
CASAGTENSPLHF TRBD1 TRBV2
CASSPTGLYEQYF . TRBV18
CASSLYSGGLNTGELFF TRBD2 TRBV27